One sample yielded the 29 T cell receptor beta chains listed below, sequenced in a study of blood T cells in healthy people across ages. A second PCR, run for roughly 7 to 11 cycles, used a sample-barcoded 5' primer plus a J-beta primer mix. One entry per CDR3 protein, called by TCRdb with MiXCR from the 5' RACE reads. Here the sample spans 1,500,000 or so distinct CDR3 sequences, roughly 43% being singletons. Sequenced sample: blood. Every receptor here comes from a woman between 18 and 29 years old in good health.

This clonotype has only one observation. The V call is TRBV7-2, the J call TRBJ2-4; D remains ambiguous. Germline loops: CDR1 SGHTA, CDR2 FQGNSA. Trimming took 2 bases from V and 0 from J, leaving 8 bases between them. The CDR3 consists of 15 residues. The CDR3, as DNA: TGTGCCAGCAGCTTATCAGTCCTAGCCAAAAACATTCAGTACTTC. Its translation: CASSLSVLAKNIQYF.

The DNA for the CDR3 is TGCAGTGCTAGGGTACCGGGACGGAACTCCTACGAGCAGTACTTC. Residues: CSARVPGRNSYEQYF. This chain connects TRBV20-1 to TRBJ2-7, with D possibly called TRBD1 or TRBD2 (5 bases each). The CDR3 is 15 amino acids. Looked up from germline, CDR1 is DFQATT and CDR2 is SNEGSKA (reference sequence). V was cut by 3 bases and J by 0 bases, with 15 bases left in between.

Worth noting for this clonotype: The CDR3 ends on some other residue instead of the conserved phenylalanine or tryptophan, so this is likely a read error. This chain uses TRBV7-2 with TRBJ2-7; D is unclear. The J call may be in error: the DNA end matches TRBJ2-1 better. CDR3 size: 14 residues. Germline V gives CDR1 SGHTA, CDR2 FQGNSA. CDR3 DNA sequence: TGTGCCAGCAGCTTAGCCCATGGTTCCTATGAGCAGTTCTAC. Its translation is CASSLAHGSYEQFY.

This clonotype was seen a handful of times. This chain links TRBV13 with TRBJ2-7; D gene uncertain. Germline CDR1 reads PRHDT; CDR2 reads FYEKMQ (reference sequence). The CDR3 has 16 amino acids. V was shortened by 1 base and J by 4 bases, with 17 bases between the two germline ends. This chain's CDR3 is CASSLVIGESEYEQYF. The CDR3 region has the DNA TGTGCCAGCAGCTTAGTGATCGGAGAGAGCGAATACGAGCAGTACTTC.

This clonotype was counted only a few times. CDR3 protein: CASSFGGARNNEQFF. CDR3 DNA sequence: TGTGCCAGCAGTTTCGGGGGAGCTCGTAACAATGAGCAGTTCTTC. The rearrangement joins TRBV27 to TRBJ2-1; perhaps TRBD2 as D (6 bases). Trimming took 3 bases from V and 5 from J, leaving 14 bases between them. The CDR3 has 15 amino acids. The germline gives CDR1 MNHEY, CDR2 SMNVEV (reference sequence).

As for this clonotype: This may be a read error, as it is one base from a much larger clone. The chain couples TRBV29-1 to TRBJ2-3; 8 positions agree with TRBD2. V lost 2 bases and J lost 2; bases outside the gene matches: 9. CDR3 size: 16 residues. Germline CDR1 SQVTM, CDR2 ANQGSEA. CDR3: CSVERGTRSATDTQYF. The CDR3 DNA follows: TGCAGCGTTGAACGGGGGACTAGATCAGCCACAGATACGCAGTATTTT.

CDR3 protein: CSAVGQATYEQYF. The DNA of the CDR3 is TGCAGTGCAGTGGGGCAGGCCACCTACGAGCAGTACTTC. The chain employs TRBV20-1 and TRBJ2-7; tentatively, D is TRBD1 (5 bases). CDR1 is DFQATT and CDR2 is SNEGSKA in the germline V gene (reference sequence). The CDR3 extends over 13 amino acids. V was cut by 6 bases and J by 2 bases, with 14 bases left in between.

The chain couples TRBV13 to TRBJ1-2; 10 nucleotides match TRBD1. Germline assignment: CDR1 PRHDT and CDR2 FYEKMQ (reference sequence). The CDR3 is 17 amino acids. Germline trimming cut 5 bases from V and 2 bases from J; bases unmatched to any gene: 11. The CDR3 coding sequence is TGTGCCAGCAGCCCTGGACAGGGGGTCGCCTTCAACTATGGCTACACCTTC. Protein product: CASSPGQGVAFNYGYTF.

This chain connects TRBV7-9 to TRBJ1-2; 10 nucleotides agree with TRBD1. V dropped 5 bases and J dropped 8; count of bases not matched to a gene: 11. CDR1 and CDR2 from the germline V gene are SEHNR and FQNEAQ (reference sequence). This CDR3 contains 15 residues. Here the CDR3 DNA reads TGTGCCAGCAGCCCCACCCGGGACAGGGGTGACGGCTACACCTTC. Its protein is CASSPTRDRGDGYTF.

V and J are TRBV9 and TRBJ1-2; tentative D call: TRBD1 (6 bases). Germline CDR1 is SGDLS and CDR2 is YYNGEE. V was clipped by 0 bases and J by 8 bases, with 20 bases between them. The CDR3 is 16 residues long. The CDR3 nucleotides are TGTGCCAGCAGCGTAGTATCACAGGGCAACCTGGGGGGCTACACCTTC. Protein: CASSVVSQGNLGGYTF.

This chain connects TRBV15 to TRBJ2-3, with TRBD1 matching over 8 bases. This CDR3 is built from 13 residues. Germline CDR1 reads LNHNV; CDR2 reads YYDKDF (reference sequence). With 8 bases clipped from V and 1 base from J, the junction kept 2 bases outside the gene matches. Here the CDR3 reads CATGQGGTDTQYF. CDR3 nucleotides: TGTGCCACCGGACAGGGCGGCACAGATACGCAGTATTTT.

Notes on this clonotype: An end of the junction differs from the germline gene, which may be a read error. This chain connects TRBV5-1 to TRBJ2-3, with a weak D call TRBD1 (6 bases). The CDR3 is 15 amino acids. Germline CDR1 SGHRS, CDR2 YFSETQ. In DNA, the CDR3 is TGCGCAAGCAGCTGGTGGGACACCGAAAGCGATACGCAGTATTTT. Protein product: CASSWWDTESDTQYF.

Of note for this clonotype: The junction shows a germline mismatch at one end, possibly a read error. CDR3 protein: CASSLIQNTGAFF. In DNA, the CDR3 is TGTGCCAGCAGCTTAATTCAGAACACTGGAGCTTTCTTT. The chain carries TRBV7-9 and TRBJ1-1, with D uncertain. This CDR3 region has 13 residues. Germline V gene lookup returns CDR1 SEHNR and CDR2 FQNEAQ (reference sequence).

The J gene is TRBJ1-4, the V gene TRBV12-3 or TRBV12-4, with TRBD1 identical over 7 bases. This CDR3 is 15 amino acids long. The J segment lost 5 bases and the V segment lost 2 bases, leaving 5 bases of the junction unmatched. Here the CDR3 reads CASSLWQGVNEKLFF. CDR3 bases: TGTGCCAGCAGTTTATGGCAGGGGGTAAATGAAAAACTGTTTTTT.

This clonotype was picked up a small number of times. The chain employs TRBV20-1 and TRBJ2-1; weak D call: TRBD2 (6 bases). Germline CDR1 and CDR2: DFQATT and SNEGSKA (reference sequence). Trimming removed 3 bases at V and 3 bases at J, with 12 bases between. The CDR3 has 14 amino acids. The chain's CDR3 is CSARRGNVYNEQFF. The CDR3 bases are TGCAGTGCTAGGCGGGGAAATGTCTACAATGAGCAGTTCTTC.

The rearrangement uses TRBV20-1 and TRBJ2-1; the D gene is possibly TRBD2 (6 bases). The V gene lost 1 base and the J gene lost 2 bases, with 15 bases spanning the gap. Per the germline V gene, CDR1 is DFQATT and CDR2 is SNEGSKA (reference sequence). The CDR3 totals 16 residues. This chain's CDR3 is CSARAQPAGTYNEQFF. As DNA, the CDR3 is TGCAGTGCTAGAGCTCAGCCAGCGGGTACCTACAATGAGCAGTTCTTC.

The table lists this clonotype with a few counts. The rearrangement links TRBV11-2 to TRBJ2-3; D unclear. This CDR3 is built from 14 residues. CDR1 is SGHAT, CDR2 FQNNGV, per germline. Trimming took 0 bases from V and 2 from J, leaving 6 bases between them. CDR3 DNA: TGTGCCAGCAGCTTAGATGAGATCACAGATACGCAGTATTTT. Its protein is CASSLDEITDTQYF.

This clonotype was picked up a small number of times. The CDR3 sequence is CASSLSPRGGYTF. CDR3 DNA: TGTGCCAGCAGTTTAAGTCCGAGGGGCGGCTACACCTTC. The chain uses TRBV12-3 or TRBV12-4 and TRBJ1-2; D might be TRBD1 (5 bases). This CDR3 spans 13 amino acids. Trimming took off 2 bases at V and 8 bases at J, with 12 bases between the two ends.

V and J are TRBV14 and TRBJ2-3; 9 positions match TRBD1. Germline V gene lookup returns CDR1 SGHDN and CDR2 FVKESK. This CDR3 contains 15 residues. V shed 3 bases and J 1 base; nucleotides not matched to a gene: 2. The CDR3 coding sequence is TGTGCCAGCAGCCAGCGGACAGGGGGCACAGATACGCAGTATTTT. This codes for CASSQRTGGTDTQYF.

The chain carries TRBV20-1 and TRBJ1-3; D is unclear. CDR3 length equals 13 residues. V lost 5 bases to trimming and J lost 0 bases, with 8 bases between them. CDR1 and CDR2 (germline): DFQATT, SNEGSKA (reference sequence). The CDR3 bases are TGCAGTGCTGCTCCGGACTCTGGAAACACCATATATTTT. It translates to CSAAPDSGNTIYF.

This clonotype was counted between two and nine times. The chain combines TRBV12-3 or TRBV12-4 with TRBJ1-1; D may be TRBD1 (6 bases). Trimming took 3 bases from V and 3 from J, leaving 11 bases between them. The length of the CDR3 is 14 residues. The CDR3 DNA reads as TGTGCCAGCAGTTTGCCAGGGGTGGACACTGAAGCTTTCTTT. It translates to CASSLPGVDTEAFF.

This sequence joins TRBV5-1 and TRBJ1-1, with 10 bases that match TRBD1. This CDR3 comprises 14 residues. Germline V gene data show CDR1 as SGHRS and CDR2 as YFSETQ. V shed 4 bases and J 7 bases; nucleotides not matched to a gene: 7. The CDR3 sequence: CASSRGQGVVEAFF. In nucleotides, the CDR3 is TGCGCCAGCAGCAGAGGACAGGGGGTAGTTGAAGCTTTCTTT.

This clonotype was detected only a few times. The chain carries TRBV5-1 and TRBJ1-5, with 7 bases lining up with TRBD1. Trimming cost V 0 bases and J 1 base; bases outside gene matches: 1. Germline assignment: CDR1 SGHRS and CDR2 YFSETQ. This CDR3 region has 15 residues. The CDR3 protein is CASSLAGQSNQPQHF. The CDR3 nucleotides read TGCGCCAGCAGCTTGGCGGGACAGAGCAATCAGCCCCAGCATTTT.

The rearrangement joins TRBV7-2 to TRBJ1-3; 11 bases match TRBD1. Germline V gives CDR1 SGHTA, CDR2 FQGNSA. J lost 0 bases, V lost 5 bases, and 6 bases had no gene match. The CDR3 is made up of 17 amino acids. The CDR3 sequence is CASSKRGTGGSGNTIYF. The CDR3 bases are TGTGCCAGCAGCAAGAGAGGGACAGGGGGCTCTGGAAACACCATATATTTT.

The V and J genes are TRBV12-3 or TRBV12-4 and TRBJ1-2; D possibly corresponds to TRBD1 (5 bases). Trimming stripped 5 bases from V and 1 base from J, with 14 bases between. The length of the CDR3 is 15 residues. The CDR3 DNA is TGTGCCAGCAGTCAAGGGACGGCCCTTAACTATGGCTACACCTTC. It yields the protein CASSQGTALNYGYTF.

The chain recombines TRBV20-1 with TRBJ1-2; 7 nucleotides agree with TRBD1. Germline V CDR1 and CDR2: DFQATT, SNEGSKA (reference sequence). The V and J ends lost 5 bases and 0 bases, in that order; junction bases with no gene match: 6. The CDR3 length is 14 residues. CDR3: CSARETGSNYGYTF. For the CDR3, the DNA is TGCAGTGCTCGTGAGACAGGGTCTAACTATGGCTACACCTTC.

The CDR3 here is CASGPATSSYEQYF. The CDR3 DNA reads as TGTGCCAGCGGCCCAGCGACAAGCTCCTACGAGCAGTACTTC. The J gene is TRBJ2-7, the V gene TRBV5-6; D ambiguous. The CDR3 consists of 14 residues. Looked up from germline, CDR1 is SGHDT and CDR2 is YYEEEE. The V end lost 7 bases, the J end lost 0 bases, and 14 bases lay between the germline ends.

This clonotype was seen a handful of times. V and J are TRBV20-1 and TRBJ1-2, with a tentative D call TRBD1 (5 bases). Germline loops: CDR1 DFQATT, CDR2 SNEGSKA (reference sequence). V lost 3 bases and J lost 8, with 13 bases in between. The CDR3 loop spans 12 amino acids. In DNA, the CDR3 is TGCAGTGCTAGGGGAGACAGTCAGGGCTACACCTTC. This sequence encodes CSARGDSQGYTF.

This chain links TRBV24-1 with TRBJ2-3; D is perhaps TRBD1 (5 bases). The CDR3 contains 16 residues. The V and J ends lost 2 bases and 6 bases respectively, with 17 bases between them. Germline V CDR1 and CDR2: KGHDR, SFDVKD. The DNA for the CDR3 is TGTGCCACCAGTGATTACCGGGCAGGGCAGACGGATACGCAGTATTTT. Protein sequence: CATSDYRAGQTDTQYF.